The clone carrying this T cell receptor (beta chain) was seen a single time. The entry originates in a study of cytomegalovirus exposure and HLA in healthy donors. Unmatched junction bases numbered 4, after V lost 2 bases and J lost 6 bases. Germline lookup yields CDR1 KGHSH and CDR2 LQKENI. CDR3 length: 14 residues. The table came from immunoSEQ multiplex PCR; TCRdb's copy has only in-frame clones and leaves some out. The data show 50,000 to 70,000 clones, over 85% seen once. The material sequenced was PBMCs. The source is a woman aged 18-29 years in good health and CMV-seropositive. The chain uses TRBV18 and TRBJ2-7, with 10 bases matching TRBD1. CDR3 protein: CASSPETGGFEQYF. CDR3 in DNA: TGTGCCAGCTCACCAGAGACAGGGGGCTTCGAGCAGTACTTC.